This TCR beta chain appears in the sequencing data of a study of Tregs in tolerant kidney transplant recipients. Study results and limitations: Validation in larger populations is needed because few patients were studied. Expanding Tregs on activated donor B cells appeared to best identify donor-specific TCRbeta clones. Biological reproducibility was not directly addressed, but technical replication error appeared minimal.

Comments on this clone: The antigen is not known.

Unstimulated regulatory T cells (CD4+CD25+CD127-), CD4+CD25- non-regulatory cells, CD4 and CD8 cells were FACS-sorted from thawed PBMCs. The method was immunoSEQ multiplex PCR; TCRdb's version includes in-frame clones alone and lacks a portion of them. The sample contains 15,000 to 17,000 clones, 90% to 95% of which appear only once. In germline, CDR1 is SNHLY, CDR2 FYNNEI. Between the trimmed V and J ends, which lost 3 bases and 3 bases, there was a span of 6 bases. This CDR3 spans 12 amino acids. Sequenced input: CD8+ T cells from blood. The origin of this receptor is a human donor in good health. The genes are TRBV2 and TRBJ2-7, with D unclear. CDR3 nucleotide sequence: TGTGCCAGCAGTGAGAAGGGCTACGAGCAGTACTTC. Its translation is CASSEKGYEQYF.